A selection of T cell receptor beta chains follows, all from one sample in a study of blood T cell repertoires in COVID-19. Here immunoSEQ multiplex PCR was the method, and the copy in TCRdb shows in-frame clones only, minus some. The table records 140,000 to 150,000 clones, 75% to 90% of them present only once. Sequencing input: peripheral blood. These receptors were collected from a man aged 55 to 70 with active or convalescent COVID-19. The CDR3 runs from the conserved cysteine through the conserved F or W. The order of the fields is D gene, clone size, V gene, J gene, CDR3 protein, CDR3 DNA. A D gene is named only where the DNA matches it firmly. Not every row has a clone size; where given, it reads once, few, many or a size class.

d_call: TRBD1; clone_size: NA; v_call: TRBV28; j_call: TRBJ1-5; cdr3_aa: CASSSGQASQPQHF; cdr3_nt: TGTGCCAGCAGTTCGGGACAGGCGTCTCAGCCCCAGCATTTT
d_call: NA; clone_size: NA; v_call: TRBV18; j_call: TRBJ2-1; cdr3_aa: CASSNRDSNNEQFF; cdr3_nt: TGTGCCAGCTCAAACCGGGACTCAAACAATGAGCAGTTCTTC
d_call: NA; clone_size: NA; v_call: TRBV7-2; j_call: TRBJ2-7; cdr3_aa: CASSLTGGGGRNEQYF; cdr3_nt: TGTGCCAGCAGCTTAACCGGGGGAGGGGGGAGGAACGAGCAGTACTTC
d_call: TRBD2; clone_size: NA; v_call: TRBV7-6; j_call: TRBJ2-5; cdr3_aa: CASSSLTSGRAGTQYF; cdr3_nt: TGTGCCAGCAGCTCTTTGACTAGCGGGAGGGCTGGGACCCAGTACTTC
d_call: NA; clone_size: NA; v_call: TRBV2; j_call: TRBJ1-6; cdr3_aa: CASRIRQNSPLHF; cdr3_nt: TGTGCCAGCAGAATAAGACAGAATTCACCCCTCCACTTT
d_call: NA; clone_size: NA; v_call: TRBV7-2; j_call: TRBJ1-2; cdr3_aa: CASSSPGSGYTF; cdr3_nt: TGTGCCAGCAGCTCCCCGGGGTCTGGCTACACCTTC
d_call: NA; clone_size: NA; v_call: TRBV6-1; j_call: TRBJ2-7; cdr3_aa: CASSEPRNLYEQYF; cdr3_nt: TGTGCCAGCAGTGAGCCCAGGAACCTCTACGAGCAGTACTTC
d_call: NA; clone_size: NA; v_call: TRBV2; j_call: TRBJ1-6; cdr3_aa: CASSEIFRGSPLHF; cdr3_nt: TGTGCCAGCAGTGAAATATTTCGAGGTTCACCCCTCCACTTT
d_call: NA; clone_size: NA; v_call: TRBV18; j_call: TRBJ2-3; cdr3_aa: CASFEQGYTDTQYF; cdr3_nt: TGTGCCAGCTTCGAACAGGGCTACACAGATACGCAGTATTTT
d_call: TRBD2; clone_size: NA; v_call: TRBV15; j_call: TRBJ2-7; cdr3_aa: CATSRGTSGRSYEQYF; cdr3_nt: TGTGCCACCAGCAGAGGAACTAGCGGGCGCTCCTACGAGCAGTACTTC
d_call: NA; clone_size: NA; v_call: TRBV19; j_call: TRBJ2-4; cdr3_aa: CASSIDVRTRNIQYF; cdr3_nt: TGTGCCAGTAGTATTGACGTACGTACGAGGAACATTCAGTACTTC
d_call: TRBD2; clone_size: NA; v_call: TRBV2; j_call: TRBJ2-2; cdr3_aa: CASSAGGRDTGELFF; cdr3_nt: TGTGCCAGCAGTGCCGGCGGGAGAGACACCGGGGAGCTGTTTTTT
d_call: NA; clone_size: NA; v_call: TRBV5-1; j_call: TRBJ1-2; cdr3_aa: CASSLGSTYGYTF; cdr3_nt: TGCGCCAGCAGCTTGGGCAGTACCTATGGCTACACCTTC
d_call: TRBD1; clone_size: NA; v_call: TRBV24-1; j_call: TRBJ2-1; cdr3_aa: CATSDRDRPNEQFF; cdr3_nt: TGTGCCACCAGCGACAGGGATAGGCCCAATGAGCAGTTCTTC
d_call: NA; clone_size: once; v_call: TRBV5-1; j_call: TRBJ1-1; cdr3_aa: CASSPGGGGAEAFF; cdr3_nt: TGCGCCAGCAGCCCCGGAGGAGGGGGGGCTGAAGCTTTCTTT
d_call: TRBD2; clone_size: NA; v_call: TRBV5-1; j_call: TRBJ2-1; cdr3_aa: CASSLPTGTSVDEQFF; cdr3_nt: TGCGCCAGCAGCTTGCCCACCGGGACTAGCGTCGATGAGCAGTTCTTC
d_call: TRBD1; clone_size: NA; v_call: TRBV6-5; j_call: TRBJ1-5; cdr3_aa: CASRAGGWDQPQHF; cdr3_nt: TGTGCCAGCAGGGCAGGGGGTTGGGATCAGCCCCAGCATTTT
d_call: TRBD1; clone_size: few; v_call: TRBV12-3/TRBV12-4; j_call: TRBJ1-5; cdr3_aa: CASSLTGSQPQHF; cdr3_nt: TGTGCCAGCAGTCTGACAGGGAGTCAGCCCCAGCATTTT
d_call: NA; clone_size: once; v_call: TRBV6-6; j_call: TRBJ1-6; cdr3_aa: CASSPRIRNRFTGHNSPLHF; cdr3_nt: TGTGCCAGCAGTCCAAGGATTCGGAACCGATTCACAGGGCATAATTCACCCCTCCACTTT
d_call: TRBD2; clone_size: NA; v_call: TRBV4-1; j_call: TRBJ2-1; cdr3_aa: CASSTKRESPYNEQFF; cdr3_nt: TGCGCCAGCAGCACGAAGCGGGAGTCGCCCTACAATGAGCAGTTCTTC
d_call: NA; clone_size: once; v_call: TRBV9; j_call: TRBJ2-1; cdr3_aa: CASSVDSTSYNEQFF; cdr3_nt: TGTGCCAGCAGCGTGGACTCAACGTCGTACAATGAGCAGTTCTTC
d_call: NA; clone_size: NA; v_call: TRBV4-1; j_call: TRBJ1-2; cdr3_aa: CASSQDSIPPNYGYTF; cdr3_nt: TGCGCCAGCAGCCAAGATTCTATCCCCCCTAACTATGGCTACACCTTC
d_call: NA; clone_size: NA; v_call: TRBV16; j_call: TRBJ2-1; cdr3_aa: CASSPRATYNEQFF; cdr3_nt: TGTGCCAGCAGTCCCAGGGCAACCTACAATGAGCAGTTCTTC
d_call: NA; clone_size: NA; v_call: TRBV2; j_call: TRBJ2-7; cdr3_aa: CASSPVYEQYF; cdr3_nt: TGTGCCAGCAGCCCGGTCTACGAGCAGTACTTC
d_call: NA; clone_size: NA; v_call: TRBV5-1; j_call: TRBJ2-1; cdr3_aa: CASSRGSEAGSNEQFF; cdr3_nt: TGCGCCAGCAGCAGGGGGTCAGAGGCTGGCTCCAATGAGCAGTTCTTC
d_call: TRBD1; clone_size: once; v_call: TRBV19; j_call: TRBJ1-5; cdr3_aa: CASSTPGQGIYSNQPQHF; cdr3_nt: TGTGCCAGTAGTACGCCGGGACAGGGAATATATAGCAATCAGCCCCAGCATTTT
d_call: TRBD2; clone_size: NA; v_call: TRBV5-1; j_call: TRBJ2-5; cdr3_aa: CASSSRLAGGPGETQYF; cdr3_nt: TGCGCCAGCAGCTCCCGACTAGCGGGAGGGCCGGGAGAGACCCAGTACTTC
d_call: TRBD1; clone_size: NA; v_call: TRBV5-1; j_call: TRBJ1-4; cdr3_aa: CASGTGSEKLFF; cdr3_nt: TGCGCCAGCGGGACAGGGAGTGAAAAACTGTTTTTT
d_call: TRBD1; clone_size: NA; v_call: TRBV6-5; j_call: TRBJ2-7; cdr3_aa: CASSSPGTATYEQYF; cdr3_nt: TGTGCCAGCAGTTCACCCGGGACAGCGACCTACGAGCAGTACTTC
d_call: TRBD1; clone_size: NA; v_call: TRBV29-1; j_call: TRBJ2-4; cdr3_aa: CSVADRGINIQYF; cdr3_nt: TGCAGCGTGGCGGACAGGGGTATAAACATTCAGTACTTC